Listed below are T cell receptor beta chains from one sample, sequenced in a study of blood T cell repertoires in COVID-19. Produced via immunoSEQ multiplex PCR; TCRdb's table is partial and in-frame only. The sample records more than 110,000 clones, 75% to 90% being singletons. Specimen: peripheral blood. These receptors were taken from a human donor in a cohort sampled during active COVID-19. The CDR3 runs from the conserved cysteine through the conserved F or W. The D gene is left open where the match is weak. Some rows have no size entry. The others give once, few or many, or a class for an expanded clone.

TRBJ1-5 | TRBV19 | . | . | TGTGCCAGCGCTAGCCGGACGGACAGAAGCCAGCATTTT | CASASRTDRSQHF
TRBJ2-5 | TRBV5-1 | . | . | TGCGCCAGCAGCTTAACCCCTAAGGGGGAGACCCAGTACTTC | CASSLTPKGETQYF
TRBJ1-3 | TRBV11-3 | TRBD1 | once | TGTGCCAGCAGCCAAAGGACAGGGATTGAAAACACCATATATTTT | CASSQRTGIENTIYF
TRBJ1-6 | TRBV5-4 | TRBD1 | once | TGTGCCAGCAGCAACCAGGGGGGCAGTTCACCCCTCCACTTT | CASSNQGGSSPLHF
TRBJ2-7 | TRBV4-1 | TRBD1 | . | TGCGCCAGCAGCCAAAATCGGGGCCGGACAGGGTCCTACGAGCAGTACTTC | CASSQNRGRTGSYEQYF
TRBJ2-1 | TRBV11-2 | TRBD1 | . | TGTGCCAGCAGCGCCGCACAGGGGGCGGCTGAGCAGTTCTTC | CASSAAQGAAEQFF
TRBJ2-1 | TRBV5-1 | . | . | TGCGCCAGCAGCTTGGGAGGGATCAACAATGAGCAGTTCTTC | CASSLGGINNEQFF
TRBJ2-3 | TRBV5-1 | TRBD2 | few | TGCGCCAGCAGCTTGAGCGGGGACACAGATACGCAGTATTTT | CASSLSGDTDTQYF
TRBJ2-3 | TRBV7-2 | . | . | TGTGCCAGCAGCTTAGGTTCGGGGGGCCCAGATACGCAGTATTTT | CASSLGSGGPDTQYF
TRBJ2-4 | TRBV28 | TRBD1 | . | TGTGCCAGCAGTTCCCACCGGGACAGCAAAAACATTCAGTACTTC | CASSSHRDSKNIQYF
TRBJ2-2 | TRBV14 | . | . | TGTGCCAGCAGCCATGTAGGTAGCCTGAACACCGGGGAGCTGTTTTTT | CASSHVGSLNTGELFF
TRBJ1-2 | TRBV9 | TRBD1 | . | TGTGCCAGCAGCGCCCCGGGGCAGGGGGCCGGTGGCTACACCTTC | CASSAPGQGAGGYTF
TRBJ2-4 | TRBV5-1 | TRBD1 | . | TGCGCCAGCAGCTTGGGGACAGGGGTGTACATTCAGTACTTC | CASSLGTGVYIQYF
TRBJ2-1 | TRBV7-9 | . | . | TGTGCCAGCAGCGACCGGGATCGCGGCCATGAGCAGTTCTTC | CASSDRDRGHEQFF
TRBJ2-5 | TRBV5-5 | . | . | TGTGCCAGCAGCTTGGGGGATAGCGGCCCTAGCCGGCAAGAGACCCAGTACTTC | CASSLGDSGPSRQETQYF
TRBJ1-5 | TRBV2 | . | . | TGTGCCAGCTCTGTCCAGGGTAGCAATCAGCCCCAGCATTTT | CASSVQGSNQPQHF
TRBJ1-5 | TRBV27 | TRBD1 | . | TGTGCCAGCAGAAGAAGATCCGGGACAGGGATCGAGCAGCCCCAGCATTTT | CASRRRSGTGIEQPQHF
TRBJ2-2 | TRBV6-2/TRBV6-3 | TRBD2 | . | TGTGCCAGCAGTTACTCCACTAGCGGGAGCGCGAACACCGGGGAGCTGTTTTTT | CASSYSTSGSANTGELFF
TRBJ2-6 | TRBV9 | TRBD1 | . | TGTGCCAGCGGCGACAGGGCTGGGGCCAACGTCCTGACTTTC | CASGDRAGANVLTF
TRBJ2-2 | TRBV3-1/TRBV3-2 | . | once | TGTGCCAGCAGCCCGGAGGCCCTTTGGACCGGGGAGCTGTTTTTT | CASSPEALWTGELFF
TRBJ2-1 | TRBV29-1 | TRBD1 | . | TGCAGCGTTGGAGGGTCGGGACAGGGCTGGAATGAGCAGTTCTTC | CSVGGSGQGWNEQFF
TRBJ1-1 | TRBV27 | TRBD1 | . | TGTGCCAGCAGATTCACGGGACAGGGGTCTGAAGCTTTCTTT | CASRFTGQGSEAFF
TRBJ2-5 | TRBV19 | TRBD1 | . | TGTGCCAGTAGTATGGAACAGGGGAAGACCCAGTACTTC | CASSMEQGKTQYF
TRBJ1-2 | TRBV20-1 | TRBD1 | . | TGCAGTGCTCCGACAGGGTATGGCTACACCTTC | CSAPTGYGYTF
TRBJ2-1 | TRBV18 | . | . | TGTGCCAGCTCACCATCCAGGGCTGGCAACAATGAGCAGTTCTTC | CASSPSRAGNNEQFF
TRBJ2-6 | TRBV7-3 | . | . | TGTGCCAGCAGCCCCTCGGGGGCCAACGTCCTGACTTTC | CASSPSGANVLTF
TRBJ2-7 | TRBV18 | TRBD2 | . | TGTGCCAGCTCCCTTCGGGGTGAGCGGGGAACCTACGAGCAGTACTTC | CASSLRGERGTYEQYF
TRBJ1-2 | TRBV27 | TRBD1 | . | TGTGCCAGCAGAATGGGACAGGGTTCCTATGGCTACACCTTC | CASRMGQGSYGYTF
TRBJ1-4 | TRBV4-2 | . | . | TGTGCCAGCAGCCAAGATCCAGGAGAAAAACTGTTTTTT | CASSQDPGEKLFF
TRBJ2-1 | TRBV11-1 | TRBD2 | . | TGTGCCAGCAGCTCGGGACTAGCGGGAGGTGGGGAGCAGTTCTTC | CASSSGLAGGGEQFF
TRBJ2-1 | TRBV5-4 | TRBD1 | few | TGTGCCAGCAGCTTGGCGGACAGGGAAGAGGGCAATGAGCAGTTCTTC | CASSLADREEGNEQFF
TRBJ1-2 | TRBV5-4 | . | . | TGTGCCAGCAGCCGAGCAGGGAATAACTATGGCTACACCTTC | CASSRAGNNYGYTF
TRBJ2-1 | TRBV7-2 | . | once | TGTGCCAGCAGCTTGCGAAATGAGCAGTTCTTC | CASSLRNEQFF
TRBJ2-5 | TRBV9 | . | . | TGTGCCAGCAGCGTGGCGGGTGGTGGACTACAAGAGACCCAGTACTTC | CASSVAGGGLQETQYF
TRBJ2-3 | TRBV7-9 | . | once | TGTGCCCGTCAGGGGGGACTTAGCACAGATACGCAGTATTTT | CARQGGLSTDTQYF
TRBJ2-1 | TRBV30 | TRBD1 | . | TGTGCCTGGAGTGTACCGGGACAGATCTACAATGAGCAGTTCTTC | CAWSVPGQIYNEQFF
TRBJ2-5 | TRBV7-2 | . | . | TGTGCCAGCAGCTTCCCATCCCAAGAGACCCAGTACTTC | CASSFPSQETQYF
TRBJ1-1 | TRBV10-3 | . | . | TGTGCCATCAGTGTTTCTCTGAACACTGAAGCTTTCTTT | CAISVSLNTEAFF
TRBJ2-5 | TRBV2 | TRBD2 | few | TGTGCCAGCACTTGGACTAGCGGGGTCCAAGAGACCCAGTACTTC | CASTWTSGVQETQYF
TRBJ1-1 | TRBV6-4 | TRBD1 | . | TGTGCCAGCAGTGCGGGACAGGGTACGTCTGCTTTCTTT | CASSAGQGTSAFF
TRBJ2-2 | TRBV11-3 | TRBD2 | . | TGTGCCAGCAGCTTAGCTGGCGGGGGTTTCACCGGGGAGCTGTTTTTT | CASSLAGGGFTGELFF
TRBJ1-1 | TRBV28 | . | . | TGTGCCAGCAGTTTACAGAACACTGAAGCTTTCTTT | CASSLQNTEAFF
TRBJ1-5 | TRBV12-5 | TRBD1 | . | TGTGCTAGTGGGGACGACAGGGGACGCCAGCCCCAGCATTTT | CASGDDRGRQPQHF
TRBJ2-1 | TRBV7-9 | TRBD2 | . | TGTGCCAGCAGCCTTACTGGGACTAGCGGGACCTCCTACAATGAGCAGTTCTTC | CASSLTGTSGTSYNEQFF
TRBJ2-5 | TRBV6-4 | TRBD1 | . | TGTGCCAGCAGTTACCCGGACAGGGACCAAGAGACCCAGTACTTC | CASSYPDRDQETQYF
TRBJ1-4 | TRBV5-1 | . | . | TGCGCCAGCAGCCTCGGGAGGGGAGTAAATGAAAAACTGTTTTTT | CASSLGRGVNEKLFF
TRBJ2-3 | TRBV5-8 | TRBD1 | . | TGTGCCAGCAGACAAGGACAGGGGGCCGGAGGAGATACGCAGTATTTT | CASRQGQGAGGDTQYF
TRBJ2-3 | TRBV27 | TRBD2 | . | TGTGCCAGCAGTCTTAGCGGGGGCCCTACGCAGTATTTT | CASSLSGGPTQYF
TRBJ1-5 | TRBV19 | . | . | TGTGCCAGTAGTGAACAGGGCACACAGCCCCAGCATTTT | CASSEQGTQPQHF
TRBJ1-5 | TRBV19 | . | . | TGTGCCAGTAGCCGGACAGCTGAGCGCAATCAGCCCCAGCATTTT | CASSRTAERNQPQHF
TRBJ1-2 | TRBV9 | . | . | TGTGCCAGCAGCGCCGCCGGGAGCGGATATGGCTACACCTTC | CASSAAGSGYGYTF
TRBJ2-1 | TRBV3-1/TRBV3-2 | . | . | TGTGCCAGCAGCCAAGCCCAGAGGAATGAGCAGTTCTTC | CASSQAQRNEQFF
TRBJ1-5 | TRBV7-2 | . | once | TGTGCCAGCAGCTTTAGCAGGGAAGGCAATCAGCCCCAGCATTTT | CASSFSREGNQPQHF
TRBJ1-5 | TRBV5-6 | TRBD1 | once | TGTGCCAGCAGCCACGGACAGGGGGCAAGCAATCAGCCCCAGCATTTT | CASSHGQGASNQPQHF
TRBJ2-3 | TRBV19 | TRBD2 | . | TGTGCCAGTAGTATTCTAGCGGGGGCGCCGGGTACGCAGTATTTT | CASSILAGAPGTQYF
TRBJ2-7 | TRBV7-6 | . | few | TGTGCCAGCAGCTTCGGGGGGGCGTTGACAGGGAAACCCGAGCAGTACTTC | CASSFGGALTGKPEQYF
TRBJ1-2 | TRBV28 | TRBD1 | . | TGTGCCAGCAGTACAGGGGGTGGCCTGATTTCGAGCTATGGCTACACCTTC | CASSTGGGLISSYGYTF
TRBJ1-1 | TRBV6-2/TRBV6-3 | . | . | TGTGCCAGCAGTTATACAGTCCCGAACACTGAAGCTTTCTTT | CASSYTVPNTEAFF
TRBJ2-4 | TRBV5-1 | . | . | TGCGCCAGCAGCTTGGGCAGAGGAAACATTCAGTACTTC | CASSLGRGNIQYF
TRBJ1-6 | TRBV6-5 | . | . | TGTGCCAGCAGTTACGAGGCAGAGCGTTCACCCCTCCACTTT | CASSYEAERSPLHF